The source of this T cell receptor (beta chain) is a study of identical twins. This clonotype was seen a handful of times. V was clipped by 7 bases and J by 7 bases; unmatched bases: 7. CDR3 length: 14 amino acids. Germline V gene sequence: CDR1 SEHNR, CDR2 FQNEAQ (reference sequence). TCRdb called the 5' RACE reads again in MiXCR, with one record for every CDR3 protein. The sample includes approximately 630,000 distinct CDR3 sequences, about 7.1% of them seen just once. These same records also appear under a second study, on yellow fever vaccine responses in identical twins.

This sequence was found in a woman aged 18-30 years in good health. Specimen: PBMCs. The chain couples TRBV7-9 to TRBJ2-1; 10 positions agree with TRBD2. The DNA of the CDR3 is TGTGCCAGCACCAGAGCGGGAGGGTGGAATGAGCAGTTCTTC. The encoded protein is CASTRAGGWNEQFF.